This TCR beta chain was captured by sequencing in a study of identical twins. The germline CDR1 and CDR2 sequences are LGHNA and YNFKEQ. V was clipped by 0 bases and J by 1 base; unmatched bases: 0. The CDR3 length is 15 residues. TCRdb re-analysed the 5' RACE reads in MiXCR, keeping a single row per CDR3 protein. The table lists roughly 700,000 distinct CDR3 sequences, less than 10% of them singletons. The same data also contributed to another study, on yellow fever vaccine responses in identical twins.

The source is a woman under 30 in good health. This rearrangement joins TRBV4-2 to TRBJ2-7; 10 bases are a match to TRBD2. The sample comprised PBMCs. The chain's CDR3 is CASSQELAGSYEQYF. The CDR3, as DNA: TGTGCCAGCAGCCAAGAACTAGCGGGATCCTACGAGCAGTACTTC.